This T cell receptor (beta chain) is from a study of blood T cell repertoires in COVID-19. Sequencing used immunoSEQ multiplex PCR; TCRdb keeps in-frame clones, though not all of them. The data contain approximately 110,000 clones, just over 70% of them seen just once; the ten biggest clones take up under 1%. Germline assignment: CDR1 ENHRY and CDR2 SYGVKD. The CDR3 runs 15 residues. V lost 4 bases to trimming and J lost 0 bases, with 12 bases between them. Sequencing was carried out using peripheral blood. This rearrangement joins TRBV10-3 to TRBJ1-2, with D possibly matching TRBD1 (5 bases). The clonotype comes from a human donor with acute or convalescent COVID-19. The donor label of this sample is uncertain. DNA for the CDR3: TGTGCCATCAGTGCCCAGGGCGGAACTAACTATGGCTACACCTTC. It specifies CAISAQGGTNYGYTF.